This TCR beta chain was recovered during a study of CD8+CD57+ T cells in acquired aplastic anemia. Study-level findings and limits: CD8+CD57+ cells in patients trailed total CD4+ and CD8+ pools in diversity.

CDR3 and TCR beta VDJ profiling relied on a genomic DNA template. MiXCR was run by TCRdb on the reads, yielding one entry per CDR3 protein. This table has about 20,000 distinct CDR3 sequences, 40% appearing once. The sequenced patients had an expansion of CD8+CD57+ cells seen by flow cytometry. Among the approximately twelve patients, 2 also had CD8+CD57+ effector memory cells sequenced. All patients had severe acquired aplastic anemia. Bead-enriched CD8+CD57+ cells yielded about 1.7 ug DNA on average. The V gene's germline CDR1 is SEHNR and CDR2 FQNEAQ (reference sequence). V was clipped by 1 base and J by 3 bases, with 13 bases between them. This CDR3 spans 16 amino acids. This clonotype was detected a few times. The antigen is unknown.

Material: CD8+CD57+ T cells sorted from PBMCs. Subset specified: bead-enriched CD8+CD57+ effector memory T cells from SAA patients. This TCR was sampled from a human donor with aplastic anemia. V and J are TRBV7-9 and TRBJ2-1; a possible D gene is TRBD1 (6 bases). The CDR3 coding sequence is TGTGCCAGCAGCTTAGTGGCGGACAGTATCTACAATGAGCAGTTCTTC. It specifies CASSLVADSIYNEQFF.